The present T cell receptor (beta chain) was sequenced within a study of blood T cell repertoires in COVID-19. Study-wide context: The study drew acute and convalescent COVID-19 samples from the United States, Italy and Spain. PBMCs, B-cell-depleted T cells, or T cells were the source of the cDNA or gDNA that made up the material.

Method: immunoSEQ multiplex PCR; TCRdb's copy keeps in-frame clones and lacks some. The sample gives roughly 360,000 clones, more than 75% of which show up once; approximately 1.3% is in the top ten. Participant age was about 18 to 100 years, and participants resided in approximately 24 US areas. In assigning cohorts, the study relied on participant-reported clinical history. There are 13 residues in the CDR3. The V end lost 6 bases, the J end lost 11 bases, and 17 bases lay between the germline ends. The chain links TRBV12-3 or TRBV12-4 to TRBJ1-5; no reliable D call. The material sequenced was PBMCs or T cells enriched from blood (not recorded which). This sequence was found in a man younger than 40 who had recovered from COVID-19. The CDR3 is CASSRGSGGSQHF. The CDR3 DNA is TGTGCCAGCAGCCGGGGTTCGGGAGGGTCCCAGCATTTT.